Presented here are 7 T cell receptor beta chains from one specimen sequenced in a study of OX40 agonist ivuxolimab in advanced cancers. Some clones are missing from TCRdb's copy, which holds only in-frame ones; the method was immunoSEQ multiplex PCR. This table has fewer than 90,000 clones, under 95% appearing once. This material consisted of CD4+ or CD8+ T cells sorted from blood, taken in a trial of the OX40 agonist ivuxolimab. These receptor sequences come from an adult with an advanced solid tumor such as melanoma, head and neck, liver or kidney cancer.

V usage is TRBV7-9 and J usage is TRBJ1-5; no firm D call. In germline, CDR1 is SEHNR, CDR2 FQNEAQ (reference sequence). This CDR3 has 14 residues. Deletions cut 5 bases from V and 0 bases from J, with 8 bases between. The CDR3 DNA is TGTGCCAGCAGCCCGATCCTTAGCAATCAGCCCCAGCATTTT. It is translated as CASSPILSNQPQHF.

This chain uses TRBV5-1 with TRBJ1-2; 8 nucleotides agree with TRBD1. Per the germline V gene, CDR1 is SGHRS and CDR2 is YFSETQ. The CDR3 is 14 amino acids. J gave up 8 bases and V 3 bases, and 9 bases lay outside the gene matches. The CDR3 loop is CASSSGQGVEGYTF. The CDR3 nucleotides read TGCGCCAGCAGCTCAGGACAGGGTGTGGAGGGCTACACCTTC.

This chain joins TRBV4-3 and TRBJ2-1; D gene ambiguous. This CDR3 spans 17 amino acids. Looked up from germline, CDR1 is LGHNA and CDR2 is YSLEER. V was shortened by 0 bases and J by 2 bases, with 14 bases between the two germline ends. The CDR3 sequence is CASSQDQVRLPYNEQFF. Written as DNA, the CDR3 is TGCGCCAGCAGCCAAGATCAGGTGCGCCTCCCCTACAATGAGCAGTTCTTC.

This sequence joins TRBV6-1 and TRBJ1-1, with no clear D. CDR1 MNHNS and CDR2 SASEGT come from the germline V gene. The V and J ends lost 4 bases and 4 bases respectively, with 13 bases between them. The CDR3 sequence is 14 residues long. The CDR3 sequence: CASSAQTSSTEAFF. The DNA of the CDR3 is TGTGCCAGCAGTGCCCAAACCTCGAGCACTGAAGCTTTCTTT.

The chain has TRBV4-1 and TRBJ1-3, with D uncertain. Germline V gene data show CDR1 as MGHRA and CDR2 as YSYEKL. Trimming took 0 bases from V and 1 from J, leaving 10 bases between them. The CDR3 contains 16 residues. In DNA form, the CDR3 reads TGCGCCAGCAGCCAAGATAATGGGGTTTCTGGAAACACCATATATTTT. Protein: CASSQDNGVSGNTIYF.

The chain is built from TRBV6-5 and TRBJ1-2, with 7 bases lining up with TRBD1. CDR1 is MNHEY, CDR2 SVGAGI, per germline. J lost 2 bases, V lost 6 bases, and 6 bases had no gene match. The CDR3 covers 14 residues. The CDR3 DNA reads TGTGCCAGCAGGGCGGACAGGACCAACTATGGCTACACCTTC. This translates into CASRADRTNYGYTF.

V is TRBV6-1 and J is TRBJ2-5; 13 nucleotides agree with TRBD2. Germline CDR1 and CDR2: MNHNS and SASEGT. This CDR3 is built from 13 residues. V shed 8 bases, J shed 5 bases, and the junction held 2 bases outside the gene matches. The CDR3 reads CASRLAGGETQYF. The CDR3 nucleotides read TGTGCCAGCCGACTAGCGGGGGGTGAGACCCAGTACTTC.